This TCR beta chain was captured by sequencing in a study of blood T cell repertoires in COVID-19. This clone is a singleton in its sample. Assay used: immunoSEQ multiplex PCR; TCRdb lists only in-frame clones, some missing. The sample gives some 280,000 clones, about nine tenths of which show up once; about 0.94% is in the top ten. Losses at the gene ends were 8 bases for V and 3 bases for J; bases not matched to a gene: 4. The CDR3 loop spans 13 amino acids. Per germline, CDR1 LNHDA and CDR2 SQIVND (reference sequence). The chain uses TRBV19 and TRBJ1-5; 7 bases are a match to TRBD1. The specimen sequenced was peripheral blood. This clonotype originated in a woman aged 40 to 49 who had recovered from COVID-19. The CDR3 loop reads CASRQGLNQPQHF. CDR3 in DNA: TGTGCCAGTCGACAGGGACTCAATCAGCCCCAGCATTTT.